This is a list of T cell receptor beta chains from one sample in a study of beta chain features in type 1 diabetes. The method was immunoSEQ multiplex PCR; TCRdb's version includes in-frame clones alone and lacks a portion of them. The data contain fewer than 200,000 clones, about 12% of them singletons. The specimen was central memory CD4+ T cells from blood. Every receptor here comes from a woman younger than 35 in good health. The CDR3 runs from the conserved cysteine through the conserved F or W. D genes are given only for firm matches. The size field is filled for only some rows; it gives once, few, many or a size class.

v_call	j_call	clone_size	d_call	cdr3_nt	cdr3_aa
TRBV19	TRBJ2-7	.	TRBD1	TGTGCCACCCAGGGACAGGGAGAATACGAGCAGTACTTC	CATQGQGEYEQYF
TRBV20-1	TRBJ1-1	.	.	TGCAGTGCCATTGTGAACACTGAAGCTTTCTTT	CSAIVNTEAFF
TRBV5-6	TRBJ1-3	.	.	TGTGCCAGCAGCTTGGGGGCCGGAAACACCATATATTTT	CASSLGAGNTIYF
TRBV6-6	TRBJ1-2	few	.	TGTGCCAGCAGTTACGTGGAGGGAGGCTACACCTTC	CASSYVEGGYTF
TRBV15	TRBJ1-5	few	TRBD1	TGTGCCACCAGCGTGGGAGGGACAGGCCAGCCCCAGCATTTT	CATSVGGTGQPQHF
TRBV11-1	TRBJ2-7	.	.	.	CARDFVSLCQQLKALLRYF
TRBV27	TRBJ2-3	.	.	TGTGCCAGCAGGCCTTTCCCGGGGGATACGCAGTATTTT	CASRPFPGDTQYF
TRBV6-6	TRBJ2-7	few	.	TGTGCCAGCAGCCGAGGAGGAAACCTCTACGAGCAGTACTTC	CASSRGGNLYEQYF
TRBV18	TRBJ2-5	few	TRBD1	TGTGCCAGCTCACCACACAGGGGGCTGGAGACCCAGTACTTC	CASSPHRGLETQYF
TRBV5-1	TRBJ2-3	few	TRBD2	TGCGCCAGCAGCCTCCTTCCGGGGGGAAGCACAGATACGCAGTATTTT	CASSLLPGGSTDTQYF
TRBV4-3	TRBJ2-5	.	TRBD2	TGCGCCAGCAGCCAAGGACTAGCGGGAGCGTTTAGTACCCAGTACTTC	CASSQGLAGAFSTQYF
TRBV9	TRBJ2-5	.	.	TGTGCCAGCAGCGCCCGGGAGTCCCTGGGAGAGACCCAGTACTTC	CASSARESLGETQYF
TRBV6-6	TRBJ1-1	few	TRBD1	TGTGCCAGCAGGAAACAGGGGGCAGACACTGAAGCTTTCTTT	CASRKQGADTEAFF
TRBV11-2	TRBJ2-7	.	TRBD2	TGTGCCAGCAGCTTTACTAGCGGGAGCCACGAGCAGTACTTC	CASSFTSGSHEQYF
TRBV7-9	TRBJ2-7	.	TRBD2	TGTGCCAGCAGCTTTACCGGGACTAGCGGCTACGAGCAGTACTTC	CASSFTGTSGYEQYF
TRBV6-5	TRBJ2-7	.	TRBD1	TGTGCCAGCAGGGGGCCGGGACAGGGGTCCTACGAGCAGTACTTC	CASRGPGQGSYEQYF
TRBV30	TRBJ1-2	.	.	TGTGCCTGGAGTATGGCGGCCCAGTACCTCTTC	CAWSMAAQYLF
TRBV27	TRBJ2-7	.	TRBD1	TGTGCCAGCAGGCGAGACAGGGGGCTTTACGAGCAGTACTTC	CASRRDRGLYEQYF
TRBV30	TRBJ1-5	.	.	TGTGCCTGGAAGGGGGGGACAACGATTAATCAGCCCCAGCATTTT	CAWKGGTTINQPQHF
TRBV5-1	TRBJ1-5	.	.	TGCGCCAGCAGCTGGGGGGGGAATCAGCCCCAGCATTTT	CASSWGGNQPQHF
TRBV28	TRBJ2-7	once	TRBD2	TGTGCCAGCAGCGTTGCTAGCGGTAAGGGCCTCGAGCAGTACTTC	CASSVASGKGLEQYF
TRBV18	TRBJ1-2	.	.	TGTGCCAGCTCATACGGGAGGGAGGCGGACTATGGCTACACCTTC	CASSYGREADYGYTF
TRBV18	TRBJ1-2	.	TRBD1	TGTGCCAGCTCATCGGGACAGGGTTTAAACTATGGCTACACCTTC	CASSSGQGLNYGYTF
TRBV2	TRBJ1-5	.	TRBD1	TGTGCCAGCAGCGGACAGGGAAGGAATCAGCCCCAGCATTTT	CASSGQGRNQPQHF
TRBV18	TRBJ2-2	few	.	TGTGCCAGCTCACCATTGGCCTCGCGGTCCGGGGAGCTGTTTTTT	CASSPLASRSGELFF
TRBV11-2	TRBJ2-7	.	.	TGTGCCAGCAGTCCCGGGTCACCCCTCTACGAGCAGTACTTC	CASSPGSPLYEQYF
TRBV19	TRBJ2-5	few	.	TGTGCCAGTAGTCTGGGACTTGGCCAAGAGACCCAGTACTTC	CASSLGLGQETQYF
TRBV7-9	TRBJ2-4	few	.	TGTGCCAGCAGCCCCTTTCTAGCGTCCCAAAACATTCAGTACTTC	CASSPFLASQNIQYF
TRBV6-5	TRBJ1-2	few	.	TGTGCCAGCAGACAACTACCGAGGCTTCCGTACACCTTC	CASRQLPRLPYTF
TRBV29-1	TRBJ2-1	.	.	TGCAGCGTTTCTAGACAGGGGTCCCGGGGGGTCAATGAGCAGTTCTTC	CSVSRQGSRGVNEQFF
TRBV2	TRBJ2-7	.	.	TGTGCCAGCAGTTACTTTGACGAGCAGTACTTC	CASSYFDEQYF
TRBV7-8	TRBJ2-7	once	.	TGTGCCAGCACCCCAGGGTGGTGGGGCGAGCAGTACTTC	CASTPGWWGEQYF
TRBV5-1	TRBJ2-7	few	TRBD2	TGCGCCAGCAGCCAAGCGGGGGACCTAGAGTACGAGCAGTACTTC	CASSQAGDLEYEQYF
TRBV6-5	TRBJ2-7	few	TRBD2	TGTGCCAGCAGTTATAGCGGGAGCCGCAACGAGCAGTACTTC	CASSYSGSRNEQYF
TRBV19	TRBJ2-7	few	.	TGTGCCAGTAGGAACAGGGTCTCCTACGAGCAGTACTTC	CASRNRVSYEQYF
TRBV7-3	TRBJ1-2	.	TRBD1	TGTGCCAGCAGGAGGACAGGGAGTGCGGGCGGCTACACCTTC	CASRRTGSAGGYTF
TRBV28	TRBJ2-1	.	.	TGTGCCAGCAGTTTGAGGCCAGATGAGCAGTTCTTC	CASSLRPDEQFF
TRBV7-9	TRBJ2-4	few	TRBD1	TGTGCCAGCAGCCTGGGACAGCAAGAAAACATTCAGTACTTC	CASSLGQQENIQYF
TRBV9	TRBJ2-3	few	TRBD1	TGTGCCAGCAGCGCCTCACAGGGGGTAACAGATACGCAGTATTTT	CASSASQGVTDTQYF
TRBV5-1	TRBJ1-5	many	.	TGCGCCAGCAGCTTCGAGGGCAATCAGCCCCAGCATTTT	CASSFEGNQPQHF
TRBV9	TRBJ2-7	.	TRBD2	TGTGCCAGCAGCGTAGTTAGCGGGAGCCTATACGAGCAGTACTTC	CASSVVSGSLYEQYF
TRBV4-1	TRBJ1-5	few	.	TGCGCCAGCAGCCAAGGGCTCCCTTTAAGTCAGCCCCAGCATTTT	CASSQGLPLSQPQHF
TRBV28	TRBJ1-2	.	TRBD1	TGTGCCAGCAGTTTTTACCCCGGGACAGGGAGACACTATGGCTACACCTTC	CASSFYPGTGRHYGYTF
TRBV7-9	TRBJ1-2	.	TRBD1	TGTGCCAGCAGCAAAGGACAGGGGGCGCACTATGGCTACACCTTC	CASSKGQGAHYGYTF
TRBV18	TRBJ2-4	.	.	TGTGCCAGCTCACCGAGCGGCTCTGTAAGGGCCAAAAACATTCAGTACTTC	CASSPSGSVRAKNIQYF
TRBV28	TRBJ2-3	.	TRBD2	TGTGCCAGCCGGGGGACTAGCGGGAATCAAGCACAGTATTTT	CASRGTSGNQAQYF